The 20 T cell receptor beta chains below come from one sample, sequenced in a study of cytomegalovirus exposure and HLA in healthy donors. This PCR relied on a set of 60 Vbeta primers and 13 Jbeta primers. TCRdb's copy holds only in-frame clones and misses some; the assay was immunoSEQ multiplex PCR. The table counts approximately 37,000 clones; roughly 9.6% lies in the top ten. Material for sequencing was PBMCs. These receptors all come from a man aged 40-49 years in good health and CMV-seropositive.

This CDR3 reads CASRRIQGAVGELFF. The CDR3 bases are TGTGCCAGCAGGCGGATCCAGGGGGCCGTCGGGGAGCTGTTTTTT. This chain links TRBV7-3 with TRBJ2-2; 8 nucleotides align to TRBD1. Germline V gives CDR1 SGHTA, CDR2 FQGTGA. The CDR3 is made up of 15 amino acids. The V segment lost 6 bases and the J segment 7 bases; nucleotides outside the gene matches: 10.

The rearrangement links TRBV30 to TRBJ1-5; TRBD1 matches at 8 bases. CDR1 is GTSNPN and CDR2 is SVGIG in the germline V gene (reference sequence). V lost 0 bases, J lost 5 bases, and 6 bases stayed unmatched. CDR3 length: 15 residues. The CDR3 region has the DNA TGTGCCTGGAGTGTAGGTTCAGGGGGCTATCAGCCCCAGCATTTT. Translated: CAWSVGSGGYQPQHF.

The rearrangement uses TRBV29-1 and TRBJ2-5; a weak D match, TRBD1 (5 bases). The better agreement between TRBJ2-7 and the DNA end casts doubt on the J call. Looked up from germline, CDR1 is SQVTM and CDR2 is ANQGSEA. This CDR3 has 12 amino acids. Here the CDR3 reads CSVEDRADEQYF. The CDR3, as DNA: TGCAGCGTTGAAGACAGGGCCGACGAGCAGTACTTC.

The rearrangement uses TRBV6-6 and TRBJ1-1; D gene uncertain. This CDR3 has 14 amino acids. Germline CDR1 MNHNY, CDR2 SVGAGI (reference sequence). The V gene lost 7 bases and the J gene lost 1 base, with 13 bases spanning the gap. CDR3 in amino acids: CASITRGSNTEAFF. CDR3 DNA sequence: TGTGCCAGCATTACCCGAGGGTCGAACACTGAAGCTTTCTTT.

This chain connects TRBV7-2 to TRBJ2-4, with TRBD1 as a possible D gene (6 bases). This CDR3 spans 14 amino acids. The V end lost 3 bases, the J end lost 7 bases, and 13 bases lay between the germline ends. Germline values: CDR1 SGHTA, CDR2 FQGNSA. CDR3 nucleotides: TGTGCCAGCAGCTTGGGCAGGGGTGGGAACATTCAGTACTTC. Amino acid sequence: CASSLGRGGNIQYF.

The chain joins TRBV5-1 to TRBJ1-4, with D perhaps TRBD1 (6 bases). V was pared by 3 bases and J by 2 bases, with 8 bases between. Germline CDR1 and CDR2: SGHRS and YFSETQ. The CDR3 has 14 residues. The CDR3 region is CASSYGGTNEKLFF. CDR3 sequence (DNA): TGCGCCAGCAGCTATGGGGGCACTAATGAAAAACTGTTTTTT.

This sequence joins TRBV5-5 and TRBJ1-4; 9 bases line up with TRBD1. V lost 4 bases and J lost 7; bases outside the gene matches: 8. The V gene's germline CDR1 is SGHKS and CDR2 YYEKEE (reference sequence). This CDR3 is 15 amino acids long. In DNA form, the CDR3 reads TGTGCCAGCAGCGTAGGACAGGGGATAGGTGAAAAACTGTTTTTT. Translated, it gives CASSVGQGIGEKLFF.

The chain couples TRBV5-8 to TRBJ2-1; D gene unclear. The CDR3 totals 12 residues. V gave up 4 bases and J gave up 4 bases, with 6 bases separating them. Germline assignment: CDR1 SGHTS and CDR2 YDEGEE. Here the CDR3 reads CASSPPYNEQFF. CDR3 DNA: TGTGCCAGCAGCCCCCCGTACAATGAGCAGTTCTTC.

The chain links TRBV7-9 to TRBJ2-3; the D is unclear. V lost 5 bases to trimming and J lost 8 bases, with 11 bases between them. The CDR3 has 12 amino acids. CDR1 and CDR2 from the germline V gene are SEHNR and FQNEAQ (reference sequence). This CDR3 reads CASSENLVTQYF. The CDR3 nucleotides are TGTGCCAGCAGCGAGAATCTGGTTACGCAGTATTTT. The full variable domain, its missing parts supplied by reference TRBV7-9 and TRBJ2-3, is DTGVSQNPRHKITKRGQNVTFRCDPISEHNRLYWYRQTLGQGPEFLTYFQNEAQLEKSRLLSDRFSAERPKGSFSTLEIQRTEQGDSAMYLCASSENLVTQYFGPGTRLTVL.

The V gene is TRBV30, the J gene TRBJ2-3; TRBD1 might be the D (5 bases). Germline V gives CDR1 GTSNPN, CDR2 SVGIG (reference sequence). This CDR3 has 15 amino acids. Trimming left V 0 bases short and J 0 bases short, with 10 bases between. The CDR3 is CAWSVGVFSTDTQYF. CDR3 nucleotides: TGTGCCTGGAGTGTAGGGGTTTTCAGCACAGATACGCAGTATTTT. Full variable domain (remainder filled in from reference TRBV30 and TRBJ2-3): SQTIHQWPATLVQPVGSPLSLECTVEGTSNPNLYWYRQAAGRGLQLLFYSVGIGQISSEVPQNLSASRPQDRQFILSSKKLLLSDSGFYLCAWSVGVFSTDTQYFGPGTRLTVL.

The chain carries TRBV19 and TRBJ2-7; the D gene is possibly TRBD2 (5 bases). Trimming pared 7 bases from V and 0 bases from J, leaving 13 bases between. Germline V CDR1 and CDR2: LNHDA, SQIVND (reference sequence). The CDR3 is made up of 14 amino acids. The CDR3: CASTPEGSSYEQYF. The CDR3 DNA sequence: TGTGCCAGTACCCCCGAGGGCAGCTCCTACGAGCAGTACTTC.

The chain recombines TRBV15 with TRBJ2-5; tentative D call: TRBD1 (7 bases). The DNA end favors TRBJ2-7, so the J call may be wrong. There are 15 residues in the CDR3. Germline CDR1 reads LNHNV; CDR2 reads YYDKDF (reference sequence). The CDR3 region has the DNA TGTGCCACCAGCAGAGAGGGCCAGGGGGGATCCGAGCAGTACTTC. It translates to CATSREGQGGSEQYF.

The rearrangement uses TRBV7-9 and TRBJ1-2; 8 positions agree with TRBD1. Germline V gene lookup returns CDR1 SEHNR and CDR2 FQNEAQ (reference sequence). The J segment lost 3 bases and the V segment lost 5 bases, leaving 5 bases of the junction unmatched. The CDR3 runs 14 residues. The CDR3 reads CASSRETGDYGYTF. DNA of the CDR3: TGTGCCAGCAGCCGCGAGACAGGGGACTATGGCTACACCTTC.

The CDR3 reads CASSLFGVSSGSPLEQYF. CDR3 nucleotide sequence: TGTGCCAGCAGTTTATTCGGGGTTAGTAGCGGGAGCCCCCTCGAGCAGTACTTC. This chain joins TRBV27 and TRBJ2-7; 9 nucleotides line up with TRBD2. The CDR3 totals 18 residues. V dropped 1 base and J dropped 6; count of bases not matched to a gene: 16. Looked up from germline, CDR1 is MNHEY and CDR2 is SMNVEV (reference sequence).

DNA of the CDR3: TGTGCCAGCAGCGGACTGGGTCTGGGAAACACCATATATTTT. Protein sequence: CASSGLGLGNTIYF. The genes are TRBV6-5 and TRBJ1-3; D uncertain. The CDR3 covers 14 residues. Germline V CDR1 and CDR2: MNHEY, SVGAGI. With 6 bases removed from V and 4 bases from J, the gap between germline ends came to 13 bases.

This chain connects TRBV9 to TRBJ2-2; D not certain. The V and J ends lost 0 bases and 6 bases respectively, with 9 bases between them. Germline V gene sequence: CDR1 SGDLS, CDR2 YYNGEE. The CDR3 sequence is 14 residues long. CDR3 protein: CASSVASSAGELFF. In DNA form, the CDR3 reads TGTGCCAGCAGCGTAGCTAGTTCGGCCGGGGAGCTGTTTTTT.

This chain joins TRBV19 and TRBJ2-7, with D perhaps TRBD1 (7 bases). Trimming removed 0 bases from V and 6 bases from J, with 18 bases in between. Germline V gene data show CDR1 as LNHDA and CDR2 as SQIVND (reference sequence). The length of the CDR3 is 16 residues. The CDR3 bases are TGTGCCAGTAGTATAGATCACAGGGGTCGGGGGCTCGAGCAGTACTTC. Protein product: CASSIDHRGRGLEQYF.

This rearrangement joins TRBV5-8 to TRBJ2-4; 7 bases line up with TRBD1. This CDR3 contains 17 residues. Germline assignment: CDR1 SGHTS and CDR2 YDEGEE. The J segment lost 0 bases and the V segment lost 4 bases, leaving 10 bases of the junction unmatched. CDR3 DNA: TGTGCCAGCAGCCAGCACACAGGGGCCTTAGCCAAAAACATTCAGTACTTC. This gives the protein CASSQHTGALAKNIQYF.

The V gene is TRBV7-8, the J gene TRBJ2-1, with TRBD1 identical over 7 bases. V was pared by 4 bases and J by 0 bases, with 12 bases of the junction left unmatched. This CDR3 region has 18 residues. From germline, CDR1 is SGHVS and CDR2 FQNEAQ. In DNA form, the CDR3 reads TGTGCCAGCAGCTGGGATCCCGGGACAGATAGCTCCTACAATGAGCAGTTCTTC. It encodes CASSWDPGTDSSYNEQFF.

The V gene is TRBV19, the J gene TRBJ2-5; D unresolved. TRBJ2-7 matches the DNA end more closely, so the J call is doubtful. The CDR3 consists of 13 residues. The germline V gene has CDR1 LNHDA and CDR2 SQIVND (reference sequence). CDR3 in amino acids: CASSITDIPEQYF. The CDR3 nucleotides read TGTGCCAGTAGTATTACAGATATCCCCGAGCAGTACTTC.